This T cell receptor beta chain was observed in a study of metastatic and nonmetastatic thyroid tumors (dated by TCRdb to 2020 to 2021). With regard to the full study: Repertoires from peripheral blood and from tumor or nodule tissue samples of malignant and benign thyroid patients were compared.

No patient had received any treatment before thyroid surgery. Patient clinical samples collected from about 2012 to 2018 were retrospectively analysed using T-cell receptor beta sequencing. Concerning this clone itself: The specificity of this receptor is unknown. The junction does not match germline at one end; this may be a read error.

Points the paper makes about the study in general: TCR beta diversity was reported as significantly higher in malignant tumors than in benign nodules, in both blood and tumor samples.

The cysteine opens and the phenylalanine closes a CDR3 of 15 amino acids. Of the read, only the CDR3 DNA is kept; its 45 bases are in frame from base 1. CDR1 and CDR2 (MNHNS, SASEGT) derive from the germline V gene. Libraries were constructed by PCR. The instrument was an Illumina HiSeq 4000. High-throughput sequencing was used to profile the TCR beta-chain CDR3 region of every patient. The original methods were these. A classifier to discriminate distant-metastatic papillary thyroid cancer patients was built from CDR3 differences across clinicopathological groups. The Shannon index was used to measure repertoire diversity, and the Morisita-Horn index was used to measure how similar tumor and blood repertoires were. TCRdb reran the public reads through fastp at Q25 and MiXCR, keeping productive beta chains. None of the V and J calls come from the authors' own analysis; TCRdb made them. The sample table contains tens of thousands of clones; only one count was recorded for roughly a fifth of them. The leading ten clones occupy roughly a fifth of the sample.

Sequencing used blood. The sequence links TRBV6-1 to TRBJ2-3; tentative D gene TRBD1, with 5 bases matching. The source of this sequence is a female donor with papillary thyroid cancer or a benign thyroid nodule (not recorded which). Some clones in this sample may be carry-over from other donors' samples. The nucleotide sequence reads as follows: TGTGTCAGCAGTGAAAGGGATGGGGCGGCAGATACGCAGTATTTT. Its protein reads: CVSSERDGAADTQYF.